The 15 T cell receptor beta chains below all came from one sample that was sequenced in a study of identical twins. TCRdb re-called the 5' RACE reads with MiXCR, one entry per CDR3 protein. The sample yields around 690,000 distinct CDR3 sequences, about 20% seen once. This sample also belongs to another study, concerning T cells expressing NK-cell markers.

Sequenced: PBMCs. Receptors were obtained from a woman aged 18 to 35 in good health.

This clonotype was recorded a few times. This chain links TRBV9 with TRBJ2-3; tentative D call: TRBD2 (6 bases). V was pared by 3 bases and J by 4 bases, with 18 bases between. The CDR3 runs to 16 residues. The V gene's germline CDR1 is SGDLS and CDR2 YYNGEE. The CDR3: CASSAAGGSSSDTQYF. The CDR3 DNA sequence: TGTGCCAGCAGCGCCGCCGGGGGTAGCTCTTCAGATACGCAGTATTTT.

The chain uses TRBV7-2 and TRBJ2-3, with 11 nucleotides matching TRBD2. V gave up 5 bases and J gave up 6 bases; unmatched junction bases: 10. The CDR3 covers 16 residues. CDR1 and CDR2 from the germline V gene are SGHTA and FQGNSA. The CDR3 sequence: CASSALAGGPMDTQYF. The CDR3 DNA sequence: TGTGCCAGCAGCGCCTTAGCGGGAGGGCCTATGGATACGCAGTATTTT.

CDR3 amino acids: CASSPGTSLFF. CDR3 bases: TGTGCCAGCAGTCCCGGGACTAGCTTGTTCTTC. The gene calls are TRBV6-6 and TRBJ2-1; the match to TRBD2 covers 9 bases. The CDR3 extends over 11 amino acids. V gave up 5 bases and J gave up 15 bases; unmatched junction bases: 5. Germline values: CDR1 MNHNY, CDR2 SVGAGI (reference sequence).

CDR3 DNA sequence: TGTGCCAGCAGACCCGCAGGGCGGACTGAAGCTTTCTTT. Translated: CASRPAGRTEAFF. The chain carries TRBV3-1 and TRBJ1-1; D is possibly TRBD1 (5 bases). The germline CDR1 and CDR2 sequences are LGHDT and YNNKEL (reference sequence). The CDR3 has 13 residues. V was shortened by 6 bases and J by 5 bases, with 13 bases between the two germline ends.

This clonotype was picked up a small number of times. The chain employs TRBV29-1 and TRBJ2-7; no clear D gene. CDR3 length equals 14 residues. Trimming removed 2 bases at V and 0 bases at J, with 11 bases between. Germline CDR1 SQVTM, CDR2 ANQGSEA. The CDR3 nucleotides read TGCAGCGTTGAACCAGACGGCAACTCCTACGAGCAGTACTTC. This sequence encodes CSVEPDGNSYEQYF.

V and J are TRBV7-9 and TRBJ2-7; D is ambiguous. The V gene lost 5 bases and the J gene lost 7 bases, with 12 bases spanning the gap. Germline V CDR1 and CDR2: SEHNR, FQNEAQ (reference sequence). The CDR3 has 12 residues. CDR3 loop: CASSQSRPEQYF. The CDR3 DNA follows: TGTGCCAGCAGCCAGTCCAGGCCTGAGCAGTACTTC.

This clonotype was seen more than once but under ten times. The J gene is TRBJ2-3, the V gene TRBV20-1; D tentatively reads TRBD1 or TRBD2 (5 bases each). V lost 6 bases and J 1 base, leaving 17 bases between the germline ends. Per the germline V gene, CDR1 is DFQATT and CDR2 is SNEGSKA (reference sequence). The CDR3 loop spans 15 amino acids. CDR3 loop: CSAGDGRAGTDTQYF. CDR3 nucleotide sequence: TGCAGTGCGGGGGACGGTCGGGCTGGCACAGATACGCAGTATTTT.

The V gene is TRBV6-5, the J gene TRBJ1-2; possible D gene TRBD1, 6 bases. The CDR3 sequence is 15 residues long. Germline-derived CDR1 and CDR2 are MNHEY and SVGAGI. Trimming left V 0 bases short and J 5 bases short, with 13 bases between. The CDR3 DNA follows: TGTGCCAGCAGTTACTCGTCTTCAGGGGTGTATGGCTACACCTTC. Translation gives CASSYSSSGVYGYTF.

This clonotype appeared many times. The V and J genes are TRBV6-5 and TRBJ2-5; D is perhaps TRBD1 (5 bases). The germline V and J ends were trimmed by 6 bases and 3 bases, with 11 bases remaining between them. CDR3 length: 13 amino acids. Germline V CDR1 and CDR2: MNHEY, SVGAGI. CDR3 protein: CASSWVGEETQYF. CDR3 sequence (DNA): TGTGCCAGCAGCTGGGTAGGGGAAGAGACCCAGTACTTC.

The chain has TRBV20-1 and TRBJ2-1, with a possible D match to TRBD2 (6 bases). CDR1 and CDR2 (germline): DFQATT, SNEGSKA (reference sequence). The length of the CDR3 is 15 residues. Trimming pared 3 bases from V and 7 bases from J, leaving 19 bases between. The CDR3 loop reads CSASRGGTYTNEQFF. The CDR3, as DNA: TGCAGTGCTAGTAGGGGTGGGACTTACACGAATGAGCAGTTCTTC.

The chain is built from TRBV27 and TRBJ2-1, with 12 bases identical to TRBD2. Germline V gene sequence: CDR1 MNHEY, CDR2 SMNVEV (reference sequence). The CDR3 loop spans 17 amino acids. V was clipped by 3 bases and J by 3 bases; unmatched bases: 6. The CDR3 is CASSFRGLAGSYNEQFF. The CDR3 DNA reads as TGTGCCAGCAGTTTCCGCGGACTAGCGGGAAGCTACAATGAGCAGTTCTTC.

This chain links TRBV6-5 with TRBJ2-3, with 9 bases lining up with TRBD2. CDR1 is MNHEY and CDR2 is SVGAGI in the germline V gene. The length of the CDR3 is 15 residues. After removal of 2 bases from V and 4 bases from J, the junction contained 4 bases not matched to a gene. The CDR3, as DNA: TGTGCCAGCAGTTACCAGGGCGGGAGGGCAGATACGCAGTATTTT. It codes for CASSYQGGRADTQYF.

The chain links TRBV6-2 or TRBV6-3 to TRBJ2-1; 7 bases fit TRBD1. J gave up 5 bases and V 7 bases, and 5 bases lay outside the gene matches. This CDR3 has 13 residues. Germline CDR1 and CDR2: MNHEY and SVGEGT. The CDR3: CASKGATHNEQFF. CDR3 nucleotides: TGTGCCAGCAAGGGGGCCACGCACAATGAGCAGTTCTTC.

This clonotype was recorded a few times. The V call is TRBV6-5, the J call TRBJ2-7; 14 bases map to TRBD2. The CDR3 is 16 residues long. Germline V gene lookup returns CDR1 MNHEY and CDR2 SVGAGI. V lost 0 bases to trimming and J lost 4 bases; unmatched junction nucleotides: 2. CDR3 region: CASSYSRTSGRYEQYF. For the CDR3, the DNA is TGTGCCAGCAGTTACTCGAGGACTAGCGGGAGGTACGAGCAGTACTTC.

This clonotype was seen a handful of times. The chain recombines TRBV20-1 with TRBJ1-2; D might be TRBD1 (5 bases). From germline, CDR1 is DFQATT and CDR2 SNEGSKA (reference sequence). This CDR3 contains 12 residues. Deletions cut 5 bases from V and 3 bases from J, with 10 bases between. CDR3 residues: CSARATDYGYTF. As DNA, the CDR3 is TGCAGTGCTCGTGCGACAGACTATGGCTACACCTTC.